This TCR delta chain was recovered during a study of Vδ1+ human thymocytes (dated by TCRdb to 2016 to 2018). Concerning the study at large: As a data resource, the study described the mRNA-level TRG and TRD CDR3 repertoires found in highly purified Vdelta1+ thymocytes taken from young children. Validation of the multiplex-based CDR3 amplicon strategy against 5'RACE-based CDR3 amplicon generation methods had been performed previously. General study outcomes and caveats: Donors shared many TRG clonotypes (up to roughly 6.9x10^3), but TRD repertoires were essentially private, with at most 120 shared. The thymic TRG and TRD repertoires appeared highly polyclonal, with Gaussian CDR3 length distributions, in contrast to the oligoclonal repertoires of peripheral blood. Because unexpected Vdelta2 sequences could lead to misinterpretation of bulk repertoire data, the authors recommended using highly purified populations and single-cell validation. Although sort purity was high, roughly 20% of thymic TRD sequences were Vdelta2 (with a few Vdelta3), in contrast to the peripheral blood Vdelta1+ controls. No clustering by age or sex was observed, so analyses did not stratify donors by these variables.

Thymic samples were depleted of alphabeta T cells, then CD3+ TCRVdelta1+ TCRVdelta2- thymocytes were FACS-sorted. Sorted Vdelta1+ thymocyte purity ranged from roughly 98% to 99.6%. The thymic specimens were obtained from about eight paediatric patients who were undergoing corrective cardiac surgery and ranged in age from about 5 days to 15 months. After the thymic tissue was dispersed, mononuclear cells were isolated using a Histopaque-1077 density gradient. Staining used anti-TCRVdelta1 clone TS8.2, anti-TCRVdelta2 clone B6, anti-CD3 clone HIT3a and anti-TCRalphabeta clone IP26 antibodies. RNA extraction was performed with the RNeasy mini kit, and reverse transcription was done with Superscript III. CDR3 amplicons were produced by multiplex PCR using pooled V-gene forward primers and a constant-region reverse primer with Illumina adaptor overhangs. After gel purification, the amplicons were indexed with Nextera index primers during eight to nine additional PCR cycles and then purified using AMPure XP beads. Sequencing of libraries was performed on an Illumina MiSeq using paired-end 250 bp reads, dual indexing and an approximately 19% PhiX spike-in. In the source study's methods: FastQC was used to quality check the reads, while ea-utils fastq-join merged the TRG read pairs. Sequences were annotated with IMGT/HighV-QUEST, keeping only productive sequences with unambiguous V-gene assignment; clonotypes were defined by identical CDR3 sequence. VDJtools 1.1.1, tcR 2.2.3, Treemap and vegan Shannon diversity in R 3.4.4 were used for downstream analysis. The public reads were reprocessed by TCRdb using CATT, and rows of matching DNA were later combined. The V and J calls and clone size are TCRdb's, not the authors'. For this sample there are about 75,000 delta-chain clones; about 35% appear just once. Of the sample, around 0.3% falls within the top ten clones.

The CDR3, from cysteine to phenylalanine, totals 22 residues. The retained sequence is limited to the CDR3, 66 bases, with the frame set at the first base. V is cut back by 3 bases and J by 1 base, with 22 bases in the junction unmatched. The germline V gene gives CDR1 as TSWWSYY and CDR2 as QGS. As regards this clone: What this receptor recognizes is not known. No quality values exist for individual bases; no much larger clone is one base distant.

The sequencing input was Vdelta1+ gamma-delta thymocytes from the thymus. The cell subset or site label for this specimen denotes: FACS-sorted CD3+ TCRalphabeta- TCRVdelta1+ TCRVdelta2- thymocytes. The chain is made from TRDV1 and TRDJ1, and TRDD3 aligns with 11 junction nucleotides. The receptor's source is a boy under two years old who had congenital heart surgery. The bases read TGTGCTCTTGGGGATCCGGAATTCCGAAGGTGGGGGATACGGTTTGGCACCGATAAACTCATCTTT. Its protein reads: CALGDPEFRRWGIRFGTDKLIF.